Below are 16 T cell receptor beta chains sequenced from a single sample in a study of blood T cell repertoires in COVID-19. Assay used: immunoSEQ multiplex PCR; TCRdb lists only in-frame clones, some missing. The sample has fewer than 20,000 clones, around 90% seen once; the top ten hold around 13%. The sequencing sample was made of peripheral blood. These receptor sequences come from a human donor in a cohort sampled during active COVID-19.

The chain couples TRBV28 to TRBJ1-5; D uncertain. Trimming removed 3 bases from V and 0 bases from J, with 9 bases in between. The CDR3 spans 15 residues. Per the germline V gene, CDR1 is MDHEN and CDR2 is SYDVKM. This chain's CDR3 is CASSLRHISNQPQHF. The CDR3 nucleotides are TGTGCCAGCAGTTTGAGGCATATTAGCAATCAGCCCCAGCATTTT.

This chain joins TRBV5-6 and TRBJ2-3; the D gene is possibly TRBD1 (5 bases). Trimming shortened V by 2 bases and J by 2 bases, and 12 bases separated the two germline ends. Germline CDR1 reads SGHDT; CDR2 reads YYEEEE. This CDR3 has 15 amino acids. CDR3 loop: CASSFDRKNTDTQYF. The DNA of the CDR3 is TGTGCCAGCAGCTTCGACAGAAAGAACACAGATACGCAGTATTTT.

The chain joins TRBV10-3 to TRBJ2-7; weak D call: TRBD1 (6 bases). Trimming pared 7 bases from V and 0 bases from J, leaving 16 bases between. Germline CDR1 ENHRY, CDR2 SYGVKD. The CDR3 sequence is 15 residues long. The CDR3 DNA reads TGTGCCATCATGGGCCCACAGGGCTCCTCCTACGAGCAGTACTTC. This encodes CAIMGPQGSSYEQYF.

The CDR3 sequence is CATLPGRGLFKRAYEQYF. CDR3 DNA: TGTGCCACCCTCCCGGGAAGGGGGCTATTTAAGCGAGCCTACGAGCAGTACTTC. The chain couples TRBV24-1 to TRBJ2-7; 7 positions agree with TRBD1. Germline V gene data show CDR1 as KGHDR and CDR2 as SFDVKD. V dropped 9 bases and J dropped 2; count of bases not matched to a gene: 21. The CDR3 length is 18 residues.

This clone was seen a few times. V gene TRBV7-9 combines with J gene TRBJ1-1; D may be TRBD1 (6 bases). CDR3 length equals 15 residues. V was shortened by 1 base and J by 6 bases, with 15 bases between the two germline ends. Germline assignment: CDR1 SEHNR and CDR2 FQNEAQ (reference sequence). The CDR3 nucleotides read TGTGCCAGCAGCTTAGGGCCAGGGGAACGGGCTGAAGCTTTCTTT. This gives the protein CASSLGPGERAEAFF.

The chain joins TRBV6-6 to TRBJ1-1; TRBD1 aligns across 11 bases. Germline V CDR1 and CDR2: MNHNY, SVGAGI (reference sequence). J was trimmed by 8 bases and V by 5 bases; bases with no gene match: 4. There are 13 residues in the CDR3. Here the CDR3 DNA reads TGTGCCAGCAGTGGCGGACAGGGGGCGGAAGCTTTCTTT. It translates to CASSGGQGAEAFF.

This clone has a handful of counts. The chain joins TRBV6-2 or TRBV6-3 to TRBJ1-2, with D unresolved. V was cut by 0 bases and J by 3 bases, with 14 bases left in between. Germline V gene data show CDR1 as MNHEY and CDR2 as SVGEGT. This CDR3 region has 16 residues. The CDR3: CASSYSSPNPDYGYTF. The CDR3, as DNA: TGTGCCAGCAGTTACTCGTCTCCAAACCCAGACTATGGCTACACCTTC.

The V and J genes are TRBV6-5 and TRBJ2-5; a possible D gene is TRBD1 (6 bases). The CDR3 length is 13 residues. Trimming shortened V by 5 bases and J by 7 bases, and 14 bases separated the two germline ends. Germline CDR1 reads MNHEY; CDR2 reads SVGAGI. The CDR3 region is CASSQTGWGTQYF. The CDR3, as DNA: TGTGCCAGCAGTCAAACAGGGTGGGGGACCCAGTACTTC.

This chain uses TRBV11-3 with TRBJ2-5; the D gene is possibly TRBD2 (5 bases). Trimming pared 1 base from V and 8 bases from J, leaving 14 bases between. This CDR3 is 14 amino acids long. Germline CDR1 SGHNT, CDR2 YENEEA. CDR3 sequence reads: CASSLGRQWPTQYF. CDR3 in DNA: TGTGCCAGCAGCTTAGGGAGGCAGTGGCCCACCCAGTACTTC.

The rearrangement uses TRBV7-8 and TRBJ1-3, with TRBD1 as a possible D gene (5 bases). The V and J ends lost 3 bases and 0 bases respectively, with 6 bases between them. The CDR3 runs 14 residues. The V gene's germline CDR1 is SGHVS and CDR2 FQNEAQ. The CDR3 nucleotides read TGTGCCAGCAGCTTCGGGGGCTCTGGAAACACCATATATTTT. Residues: CASSFGGSGNTIYF.

V gene TRBV7-6 combines with J gene TRBJ1-2; D gene uncertain. With 0 bases removed from V and 5 bases from J, the gap between germline ends came to 7 bases. There are 13 residues in the CDR3. Germline loops: CDR1 SGHVS, CDR2 FNYEAQ. CDR3: CASSLASGYGYTF. DNA for the CDR3: TGTGCCAGCAGCTTAGCATCGGGGTATGGCTACACCTTC.

The chain employs TRBV28 and TRBJ2-3; 7 positions agree with TRBD2. CDR3 length: 15 amino acids. CDR1 is MDHEN and CDR2 is SYDVKM in the germline V gene. J gave up 7 bases and V 6 bases, and 13 bases lay outside the gene matches. The CDR3 bases are TGTGCCAGCAGCCCCCGCCGGGGGGTACTATATACGCAGTATTTT. Encoded protein: CASSPRRGVLYTQYF. Full variable domain (outside the CDR3, taken from reference TRBV28 and TRBJ2-3): DVKVTQSSRYLVKRTGEKVFLECVQDMDHENMFWYRQDPGLGLRLIYFSYDVKMKEKGDIPEGYSVSREKKERFSLILESASTNQTSMYLCASSPRRGVLYTQYFGPGTRLTVL.

J is TRBJ2-7 and V is TRBV6-5; no definite D call. Germline lookup yields CDR1 MNHEY and CDR2 SVGAGI. This CDR3 has 13 amino acids. With 4 bases removed from V and 0 bases from J, the gap between germline ends came to 7 bases. CDR3 loop: CASSFRHSYEQYF. For the CDR3, the DNA is TGTGCCAGCAGTTTCCGACACTCCTACGAGCAGTACTTC.

V and J are TRBV6-2 or TRBV6-3 and TRBJ2-7; 8 nucleotides match TRBD1. The germline V gene has CDR1 MNHEY and CDR2 SVGEGT. CDR3 size: 19 residues. V lost 0 bases and J lost 7; bases outside the gene matches: 20. CDR3: CASSYSTFGTGPFKWEQYF. In nucleotides, the CDR3 is TGTGCCAGCAGTTACTCGACTTTTGGGACAGGCCCTTTCAAGTGGGAGCAGTACTTC.

The chain links TRBV2 to TRBJ1-6; D is perhaps TRBD1 (6 bases). The CDR3 has 14 amino acids. Germline values: CDR1 SNHLY, CDR2 FYNNEI. V was clipped by 7 bases and J by 5 bases, with 12 bases between them. Here the CDR3 reads CASILDRNNSPLHF. CDR3 in DNA: TGTGCCAGCATATTGGACAGAAATAATTCACCCCTCCACTTT.

The chain is built from TRBV5-1 and TRBJ1-6; a weak D match, TRBD1 (5 bases). CDR1 and CDR2 (germline): SGHRS, YFSETQ. Trimming pared 1 base from V and 0 bases from J, leaving 8 bases between. The CDR3 contains 16 residues. The CDR3 loop is CASSLRGSSYNSPLHF. The CDR3 nucleotides read TGCGCCAGCAGCTTGCGGGGGAGCTCCTATAATTCACCCCTCCACTTT.